This T cell receptor beta chain emerged from a study of shared clonotypes between healthy human individuals. Study-level results: Clonotypes which were not shared had lower generation probabilities than clonotypes that all four donors shared.

Remarks on this clone: Its antigen is undetermined.

This CDR3 region has 15 residues. The germline gives CDR1 SNHLY, CDR2 FYNNEI. V lost 8 bases to trimming and J lost 6 bases, with 22 bases between them. The method was immunoSEQ multiplex PCR; TCRdb's version includes in-frame clones alone and lacks a portion of them. Of some 1.4 million clones listed, around 97% were seen once; the top ten hold approximately 1%. CD45RA+ naive and CD45RA-negative memory subsets were separated from CD4+ cells. The sample was naive CD4+ T cells sorted from blood. The subset was: CD45RA+ positively selected. The TCR comes from a man aged 30 to 39 in good health. V usage is TRBV2 and J usage is TRBJ2-5, with a possible D match to TRBD1 (5 bases). The CDR3 is CASSSRTTTVKTQYF. The CDR3 nucleotides read TGTGCCAGCTCGTCCCGGACAACTACTGTGAAGACCCAGTACTTC. Drawing the rest from reference TRBV2 and TRBJ2-5, the complete variable domain is EPEVTQTPSHQVTQMGQEVILRCVPISNHLYFYWYRQILGQKVEFLVSFYNNEISEKSEIFDDQFSVERPDGSNFTLKIRSTKLEDSAMYFCASSSRTTTVKTQYFGPGTRLLVL.